These 8 T cell receptor beta chains were sequenced from one sample in a study of regulatory T cells in long-lasting Graves disease. The time point: newly diagnosed GD, antithyroid drugs for less than 3 months. Construction of the TCR library relied on RNA isolated from PBMCs. Combining iRepertoire HTBI primers with Arm-PCR of CDR3 regions, the authors built TCR beta libraries. TCRdb fed the multiplex PCR reads into MiXCR, producing one record per CDR3 protein. The sample records roughly 610,000 distinct CDR3 sequences, roughly 15% being singletons. These data are also associated with another study on T cells in Graves' hyperthyroidism and ophthalmopathy.

The source was peripheral blood mononuclear cells (PBMCs), collected at new diagnosis, from a patient treated with antithyroid drugs. The source is a man younger than 35 with Graves disease.

This clonotype appeared a few times. This sequence joins TRBV19 and TRBJ1-1; D is unresolved. The V gene lost 5 bases and the J gene lost 5 bases, with 12 bases spanning the gap. Per the germline V gene, CDR1 is LNHDA and CDR2 is SQIVND (reference sequence). CDR3 length equals 13 residues. The DNA for the CDR3 is TGTGCCAGTAGTGCGGAAGCCGCGACTGAAGCTTTCTTT. Translated: CASSAEAATEAFF. The full variable domain, with the rest looked up from reference TRBV19 and TRBJ1-1, is DGGITQSPKYLFRKEGQNVTLSCEQNLNHDAMYWYRQDPGQGLRLIYYSQIVNDFQKGDIAEGYSVSREKKESFPLTVTSAQKNPTAFYLCASSAEAATEAFFGQGTRLTVV.

This clonotype was picked up a small number of times. This chain connects TRBV6-2 or TRBV6-3 to TRBJ1-4; TRBD1 is a possible D gene (6 bases). The germline gives CDR1 MNHEY, CDR2 SVGEGT. CDR3 length equals 14 residues. Trimming left V 6 bases short and J 7 bases short, with 15 bases between. The CDR3 DNA reads TGTGCCAGCAGCCCCGACAGGAGCGGTGAAAAACTGTTTTTT. Translation gives CASSPDRSGEKLFF.

V gene TRBV9 combines with J gene TRBJ1-1, with 10 bases aligning to TRBD1. Trimming at V came to 0 bases and at J to 5 bases, leaving 4 bases not matched to a gene. This CDR3 spans 15 amino acids. CDR1 SGDLS and CDR2 YYNGEE come from the germline V gene. The CDR3 DNA reads as TGTGCCAGCAGCGTAGTGGGACAGGGGTATACTGAAGCTTTCTTT. Translated: CASSVVGQGYTEAFF.

This clonotype has just a few counts. The chain has TRBV6-1 and TRBJ2-1; 10 positions match TRBD1. With 9 bases clipped from V and 8 bases from J, the junction kept 13 bases outside the gene matches. The CDR3 has 15 residues. Germline-derived CDR1 and CDR2 are MNHNS and SASEGT. The CDR3 loop reads CASCRWGQGMDEQFF. In nucleotides, the CDR3 is TGTGCCAGTTGCCGTTGGGGACAGGGGATGGATGAGCAGTTCTTC.

This clonotype came up many times. The chain employs TRBV28 and TRBJ1-1, with 7 bases identical to TRBD1. The CDR3 has 15 residues. The germline V gene encodes CDR1 MDHEN and CDR2 SYDVKM. V lost 2 bases to trimming and J lost 1 base; unmatched junction nucleotides: 4. CDR3 region: CASSLIGTENTEAFF. CDR3 DNA sequence: TGTGCCAGCAGTTTAATCGGGACAGAGAACACTGAAGCTTTCTTT.

This clonotype has at least ten counts. V usage is TRBV6-2 or TRBV6-3 and J usage is TRBJ2-4; D possibly corresponds to TRBD2 (5 bases). Germline assignment: CDR1 MNHEY and CDR2 SVGEGT. This CDR3 is 17 amino acids long. Trimming stripped 5 bases from V and 2 bases from J, with 19 bases between. CDR3 DNA: TGTGCCAGCAGTGAAGTGGTAGCGAGGGCGACCAAAAACATTCAGTACTTC. It codes for CASSEVVARATKNIQYF.

The V gene is TRBV27, the J gene TRBJ2-1; the D is unclear. The J call may be in error: the DNA end matches TRBJ2-5 better. CDR1 MNHEY and CDR2 SMNVEV come from the germline V gene (reference sequence). The CDR3 is 16 residues long. CDR3 loop: CASSQLLPEYQETQYF. The CDR3 coding sequence is TGTGCCAGCAGTCAATTACTGCCAGAGTATCAAGAGACCCAGTACTTC.

For this clonotype: A much larger clonotype is one base distant, so this may be a read error. J is TRBJ1-2 and V is TRBV20-1, with TRBD1 matching 9 bases. CDR3 length equals 12 residues. Trimming took 8 bases from V and 6 from J; bases not matched to a gene: 7. The germline gives CDR1 DFQATT, CDR2 SNEGSKA (reference sequence). CDR3 sequence: CSTWTGVNGYTF. Here the CDR3 DNA reads TGCAGTACTTGGACAGGGGTTAATGGCTACACCTTC.